The 15 T cell receptor beta chains below come from one sample, sequenced in a study of cytomegalovirus exposure and HLA in healthy donors. Primers: 60 Vbeta forward and 13 Jbeta reverse. Repertoires were generated with immunoSEQ multiplex PCR, while TCRdb's copy carries only in-frame clones and drops some. Here the sample spans roughly 160,000 clones, about four fifths being singletons. Sequencing used PBMCs. Every receptor here comes from a woman between 50 and 59 years old in good health and CMV-seronegative.

In its sample, this clone was seen once. The rearrangement uses TRBV18 and TRBJ1-2; D may be TRBD1 (5 bases). From germline, CDR1 is KGHSH and CDR2 LQKENI. CDR3 length: 14 amino acids. With 5 bases removed from V and 1 base from J, the gap between germline ends came to 11 bases. CDR3 coding DNA: TGTGCCAGCTCATTAGAGACAGTTAACTATGGCTACACCTTC. This codes for CASSLETVNYGYTF.

The chain employs TRBV7-2 and TRBJ2-7, with TRBD1 matching over 7 bases. This CDR3 has 14 amino acids. Germline-derived CDR1 and CDR2 are SGHTA and FQGNSA. J gave up 3 bases and V 3 bases, and 5 bases lay outside the gene matches. CDR3 sequence: CASSLGQLLYEQYF. The CDR3 bases are TGTGCCAGCAGCTTGGGACAGCTCCTCTACGAGCAGTACTTC. Together with reference TRBV7-2 and TRBJ2-7, the CDR3 gives the full variable domain: GAGVSQSPSNKVTEKGKDVELRCDPISGHTALYWYRQSLGQGLEFLIYFQGNSAPDKSGLPSDRFSAERTGGSVSTLTIQRTQQEDSAVYLCASSLGQLLYEQYFGPGTRLTVT.

This clone has just a few counts. The rearrangement joins TRBV5-3 to TRBJ2-7; D not certain. TRBV5-3 qualifies as an ORF whose function is uncertain. Trimming cost V 0 bases and J 4 bases, with 5 bases left between them. This CDR3 contains 12 residues. The DNA of the CDR3 is TGTGCCAGAAGCTTGGACAGATACGAGCAGTACTTC. Amino acids: CARSLDRYEQYF.

This rearrangement joins TRBV6-5 to TRBJ2-7; TRBD1 matches at 7 bases. V was clipped by 6 bases and J by 6 bases; unmatched bases: 11. The germline gives CDR1 MNHEY, CDR2 SVGAGI. This CDR3 contains 14 residues. The DNA of the CDR3 is TGTGCCAGCAGCCAGTATAGAGGGGGCGGCGAGCAGTACTTC. Its translation is CASSQYRGGGEQYF.

This sequence joins TRBV2 and TRBJ1-2, with 9 bases identical to TRBD1. The CDR3 consists of 13 residues. V trimming: 10 bases; J trimming: 6 bases; junction bases outside the gene matches: 9. Germline CDR1 and CDR2: SNHLY and FYNNEI. The CDR3: CATVGDRVDGYTF. CDR3 nucleotides: TGTGCCACAGTAGGGGACAGGGTTGATGGCTACACCTTC.

J is TRBJ1-2 and V is TRBV19, with no clear D. The V and J ends lost 3 bases and 4 bases respectively, with 6 bases between them. This CDR3 comprises 12 residues. Per the germline V gene, CDR1 is LNHDA and CDR2 is SQIVND (reference sequence). CDR3 residues: CASSITAYGYTF. The CDR3 coding sequence is TGTGCCAGTAGTATCACTGCCTATGGCTACACCTTC.

In its sample, this clone was seen a few times. V is TRBV28 and J is TRBJ2-5; 8 nucleotides line up with TRBD1. J was trimmed by 3 bases and V by 6 bases; bases with no gene match: 9. The length of the CDR3 is 15 residues. CDR1 and CDR2 from the germline V gene are MDHEN and SYDVKM. CDR3 coding DNA: TGTGCCAGCAGGCTTCTTGGGACAGGAAAAGAGACCCAGTACTTC. It yields the protein CASRLLGTGKETQYF.

The chain links TRBV7-3 to TRBJ2-2, with 8 nucleotides matching TRBD1. J gave up 0 bases and V 2 bases, and 5 bases lay outside the gene matches. CDR3 length: 17 amino acids. The germline V gene encodes CDR1 SGHTA and CDR2 FQGTGA. CDR3 bases: TGTGCCAGCAGCTTACAGGGGGCCGGAGCGAACACCGGGGAGCTGTTTTTT. It encodes CASSLQGAGANTGELFF.

This clone was recorded once. The same CDR3 also results from other DNA sequences found in this sample. The V call is TRBV19, the J call TRBJ1-5; D might be TRBD1 (6 bases). CDR1 and CDR2 from the germline V gene are LNHDA and SQIVND (reference sequence). V lost 6 bases to trimming and J lost 2 bases, with 11 bases between them. CDR3 length: 14 amino acids. The CDR3 bases are TGTGCCAGTAGCCCTGGGGGCGGCAATCAGCCCCAGCATTTT. Translated: CASSPGGGNQPQHF.

This clone has a handful of counts. The CDR3 loop reads CASSPRQGAPGANVLTF. CDR3 coding DNA: TGTGCCAGCAGCCCACGACAGGGGGCGCCTGGGGCCAACGTCCTGACTTTC. The chain couples TRBV5-8 to TRBJ2-6; 10 positions match TRBD1. There are 17 residues in the CDR3. V lost 4 bases to trimming and J lost 2 bases; unmatched junction nucleotides: 6. Germline V gene lookup returns CDR1 SGHTS and CDR2 YDEGEE.

CDR3 sequence: CASSYRDTSSYEQYF. CDR3 coding DNA: TGTGCCAGCAGCTACCGGGACACGAGCTCCTACGAGCAGTACTTC. The chain recombines TRBV7-9 with TRBJ2-7, with D perhaps matching TRBD1 (6 bases). The CDR3 covers 15 residues. The V gene lost 4 bases and the J gene lost 0 bases, with 13 bases spanning the gap. CDR1 is SEHNR, CDR2 FQNEAQ, per germline (reference sequence). The variable domain in full, completed from reference TRBV7-9 and TRBJ2-7, reads DTGVSQNPRHKITKRGQNVTFRCDPISEHNRLYWYRQTLGQGPEFLTYFQNEAQLEKSRLLSDRFSAERPKGSFSTLEIQRTEQGDSAMYLCASSYRDTSSYEQYFGPGTRLTVT.

The genes are TRBV4-3 and TRBJ2-5, with 11 bases that match TRBD1. The closer fit of TRBJ2-7 to the DNA end suggests the J call may be wrong. This CDR3 has 14 amino acids. Germline-derived CDR1 and CDR2 are LGHNA and YSLEER. CDR3 in DNA: TGCGCCAGCAGCCCCGGGACAGGGGGGTACGAGCAGTACTTC. Translating it yields CASSPGTGGYEQYF.

The chain uses TRBV19 and TRBJ1-5, with D possibly TRBD1 on 6 matching bases. The CDR3 runs to 15 residues. The germline V and J ends were trimmed by 6 bases and 3 bases, with 15 bases remaining between them. The germline CDR1 and CDR2 sequences are LNHDA and SQIVND (reference sequence). The CDR3, as DNA: TGTGCCAGTAGACAGGGAACTGGGTACAATCAGCCCCAGCATTTT. Residues: CASRQGTGYNQPQHF.

J is TRBJ1-2 and V is TRBV14, with D uncertain. Trimming pared 0 bases from V and 4 bases from J, leaving 9 bases between. Germline CDR1 reads SGHDN; CDR2 reads FVKESK. This CDR3 contains 14 residues. CDR3 residues: CASSQDGGFYGYTF. In DNA form, the CDR3 reads TGTGCCAGCAGCCAAGATGGAGGGTTCTATGGCTACACCTTC.

The V and J genes are TRBV2 and TRBJ2-3; 7 nucleotides agree with TRBD2. The CDR3 has 14 residues. Germline assignment: CDR1 SNHLY and CDR2 FYNNEI. V was clipped by 3 bases and J by 6 bases; unmatched bases: 6. CDR3 bases: TGTGCCAGCAGTGAGACAGCGGGATTGGATACGCAGTATTTT. The encoded protein is CASSETAGLDTQYF.